This TCR beta chain was captured in a study of OX40 agonist ivuxolimab in advanced cancers. For the study in its entirety: Ivuxolimab was a fully human IgG2 agonistic monoclonal antibody targeting the costimulatory receptor OX40 (CD134). The purpose of peripheral TCRbeta sequencing was to test whether ivuxolimab changed TCR sequence diversity and led to clonal T-cell expansion. Of the approximately 50 patients in dose escalation, some 20 had hepatocellular carcinoma, some 15 had melanoma, 9 had renal cell carcinoma and 9 had head and neck cancer. Partial responses occurred in three dose-escalation patients: two with cutaneous melanoma and one with hepatocellular carcinoma. In the dose-escalation cohort, approximately 83% of patients were male, and the mean age was roughly 60 years with a range of roughly 23 to 79. The monotherapy dose-escalation portion (N ≈ 57 patients) of the phase I ivuxolimab trial is reported in the paper. Patients were allowed to have had prior anti-PD-1, anti-PD-L1 or anti-CTLA-4 therapy, and around 41% of the dose-escalation patients had previously received checkpoint inhibitors. Intravenous ivuxolimab was administered to patients every 2 weeks at six dose levels: 0.01, 0.1, 0.3, 1.5, 3 and 10 mg/kg. What the work shows at the level of the full study, not this receptor alone: Low levels of normalized T-cell clonal expansion were also seen in some patients who did not respond. Which antigens the clonally expanded peripheral T cells were specific for was not determined. In the 0.1-3.0 mg/kg groups, partial responders had among the lowest normalized peripheral clonal expansion, particularly in CD8+ T cells. Clonal expansion of both CD4+ and CD8+ blood T cells was observed from baseline to week 6 at doses 0.1 to 3.0 mg/kg. After ivuxolimab, CD8+ T cells had more expanded clones than CD4+ T cells on average.

Genomic DNA was isolated from the sorted cells so that the TCRbeta CDR3 region could be sequenced. TCRbeta CDR3 regions were sequenced using the immunoSEQ Assay. What TCRdb holds here is the immuneACCESS table cut down to in-frame rearrangements. Part of the clones is not present; checked against another copy, under half of the missing clones reflect an unresolved V gene, and the others are unexplained. The sample table holds 95,000 to 150,000 clones, of which about 94% were seen once. The top ten clones comprise about 0.15% of the sample. The trial excluded patients who had a history of autoimmune disease or were on systemic immunosuppression. Peripheral blood for TCR sequencing was collected from all dose cohorts at baseline, on cycle 4 day 1, and on cycle 7 day 1. The samples were taken from a phase I, first-in-human, multicenter, open-label dose-escalation trial of ivuxolimab. The trial enrolled adults with locally advanced or metastatic head and neck squamous cell, hepatocellular, melanoma or renal cell carcinoma. CD4+ and CD8+ T cells were sorted separately from peripheral blood before TCR sequencing.

Worth noting for this clone: Its specific antigen is unknown. One base away there is no much larger clone; base qualities are not given.

Sequenced here: CD4+ or CD8+ T cells sorted from blood, sampled in a trial of the OX40 agonist ivuxolimab. The receptor was derived from an adult with an advanced solid tumor such as melanoma, head and neck, liver or kidney cancer.

This receptor carries the CDR3 CASSQDDGAGGSHEQYF. Read as DNA, the sequence is TGTGCCAGCAGCCAAGATGACGGGGCAGGGGGGTCCCACGAGCAGTACTTC. The rearrangement combines TRBV4-2 with TRBJ2-7; the best D guess is TRBD1, with 7 bases matching. A distance of 20 bases separates the germline ends of V and J, which lose 0 bases and 5 bases respectively. For CDR1 and CDR2, the germline V gene lists LGHNA and YNFKEQ. The CDR3 contains 17 residues, cysteine and phenylalanine counted. The CDR3 DNA has 51 bases and is translated from base 1.